The 5 T cell receptor beta chains listed next were all sequenced from one sample in a study of vaccination and CD4 T cells after COVID-19. Their antigens remain unidentified. Stated treatment: roughly 11-day PBMC culture with coronavirus spike peptide pools or control peptides (ViraFEST assay). An unexposed donor provided the CD4+ T cells, which were collected before the COVID-19 pandemic (2011-2018). Sequencing of the DNA from cultured CD4+ T cells was carried out with the Oncomine TCR Beta short-read assay. TCRdb re-called the PCR reads through MiXCR, storing one row per CDR3 protein. This table has several hundred distinct CDR3 sequences, approximately 8% appearing once. Sequenced: CD4+ T cells from blood, cultured in vitro. All receptors come from a human donor in good health.

In its sample, this clonotype is medium-sized. V and J are TRBV5-1 and TRBJ2-3; D uncertain. The CDR3 loop spans 15 amino acids. V lost 3 bases and J lost 4, with 15 bases in between. Germline CDR1 is SGHRS and CDR2 is YFSETQ. Written as DNA, the CDR3 is TGCGCCAGCAGCTCCTCCATGGGTGGTCCAGATACGCAGTATTTT. It encodes CASSSSMGGPDTQYF.

By share, this clonotype ranks as large (0.1 to 1%). The chain carries TRBV27 and TRBJ1-5; tentatively, D is TRBD1 (5 bases). The CDR3 is 15 residues long. Looked up from germline, CDR1 is MNHEY and CDR2 is SMNVEV (reference sequence). V was trimmed by 3 bases and J by 5 bases, leaving 14 bases between them. As DNA, the CDR3 is TGTGCCAGCAGTTTGGGCATGGGGGGATATCAGCCCCAGCATTTT. Residues: CASSLGMGGYQPQHF.

By sample share, this clonotype is large. The chain combines TRBV24-1 with TRBJ2-7, with D possibly TRBD2 on 6 matching bases. The CDR3 runs to 12 residues. Between the trimmed V and J ends, which lost 4 bases and 9 bases, there was a span of 12 bases. Germline CDR1 and CDR2: KGHDR and SFDVKD. In nucleotides, the CDR3 is TGTGCCACCAGTGACGGGGCGCGGGGGCAGTACTTC. It yields the protein CATSDGARGQYF.

The V and J genes are TRBV5-4 and TRBJ2-1; D is unclear. Trimming pared 0 bases from V and 5 bases from J, leaving 6 bases between. CDR1 SGHNT and CDR2 YYREEE come from the germline V gene (reference sequence). The CDR3 consists of 13 residues. CDR3 in amino acids: CASSLDRNNEQFF. DNA for the CDR3: TGTGCCAGCAGCTTGGACAGAAACAATGAGCAGTTCTTC. Complete variable domain (other parts from reference TRBV5-4 and TRBJ2-1): ETGVTQSPTHLIKTRGQQVTLRCSSQSGHNTVSWYQQALGQGPQFIFQYYREEENGRGNFPPRFSGLQFPNYSSELNVNALELDDSALYLCASSLDRNNEQFFGPGTRLTVL.

On this clonotype itself: One junction end disagrees with the germline gene, perhaps due to a read error. The chain recombines TRBV5-1 with TRBJ2-3; D gene ambiguous. The germline V gene has CDR1 SGHRS and CDR2 YFSETQ. The CDR3 extends over 15 amino acids. DNA for the CDR3: TGCGCCAGCAGCTCCCCCATGGGTGGTCCAGATACGCGGTATTTT. Protein: CASSSPMGGPDTRYF.